The 10 T cell receptor beta chains below all came from one sample that was sequenced in a study of identical twins. TCRdb called the 5' RACE reads again in MiXCR, with one record for every CDR3 protein. The sample yields about 520,000 distinct CDR3 sequences, roughly 21% seen once. The same data also contributed to another study, on T cells expressing NK-cell markers.

Material for sequencing was CD4+ T cells sorted from blood. All receptors derive from a woman aged 18-29 years in good health.

This chain links TRBV29-1 with TRBJ2-7, with D possibly matching TRBD2 (6 bases). The CDR3 covers 16 residues. Germline CDR1 reads SQVTM; CDR2 reads ANQGSEA. The germline V and J ends were trimmed by 5 bases and 1 base, with 21 bases remaining between them. The CDR3 spells CSVLVDWGLTSYEQYF. DNA for the CDR3: TGCAGCGTTCTCGTGGACTGGGGACTTACGTCCTACGAGCAGTACTTC.

This rearrangement joins TRBV7-9 to TRBJ1-2, with 12 bases identical to TRBD1. In germline, CDR1 is SEHNR, CDR2 FQNEAQ (reference sequence). The CDR3 is 17 amino acids. J was trimmed by 4 bases and V by 3 bases; bases with no gene match: 9. This chain's CDR3 is CASSLPGTGGGSYGYTF. CDR3 DNA sequence: TGTGCCAGCAGCTTGCCCGGGACAGGGGGCGGCAGCTATGGCTACACCTTC.

The chain links TRBV24-1 to TRBJ2-3, with D perhaps TRBD1 or TRBD2 (5 bases each). With 4 bases removed from V and 4 bases from J, the gap between germline ends came to 11 bases. The CDR3 length is 14 residues. The germline gives CDR1 KGHDR, CDR2 SFDVKD. The CDR3: CATSEGPPPDTQYF. As DNA, the CDR3 is TGTGCCACCAGTGAGGGACCTCCACCAGATACGCAGTATTTT.

As concerns this clonotype: The junction departs from the called germline gene at one end, perhaps through a read error. The rearrangement joins TRBV7-7 to TRBJ2-5; 7 nucleotides match TRBD1. The germline V gene has CDR1 SSHAT and CDR2 FNYEAQ (reference sequence). The CDR3 loop spans 15 amino acids. The CDR3: CASSPLQGTPETQYF. The CDR3 DNA follows: TGTGCTAGCAGCCCCCTACAGGGGACCCCGGAGACCCAGTACTTC.

V gene TRBV11-2 combines with J gene TRBJ2-7; 7 nucleotides line up with TRBD2. The V segment lost 3 bases and the J segment 3 bases; nucleotides outside the gene matches: 17. Per the germline V gene, CDR1 is SGHAT and CDR2 is FQNNGV. The CDR3 sequence is 18 residues long. The CDR3 bases are TGTGCCAGCAGCTTGAGACCGTCGCGGGACTATTCTTTCTACGAGCAGTACTTC. Encoded protein: CASSLRPSRDYSFYEQYF.

This clonotype was seen more than once but under ten times. The chain has TRBV9 and TRBJ2-7; tentative D call: TRBD1 (5 bases). The V end lost 3 bases, the J end lost 1 base, and 17 bases lay between the germline ends. Germline CDR1 and CDR2: SGDLS and YYNGEE. The CDR3 is 16 amino acids. In DNA, the CDR3 is TGTGCCAGCAGCGCAGATGACAGAAGCCCTTCCTACGAGCAGTACTTC. Its translation: CASSADDRSPSYEQYF.

J is TRBJ1-6 and V is TRBV7-2; D not resolved. V was cut by 5 bases and J by 9 bases, with 14 bases left in between. Germline V gene sequence: CDR1 SGHTA, CDR2 FQGNSA. The CDR3 has 14 amino acids. The CDR3 DNA follows: TGTGCCAGCAGCCTGGGTCGGGTTAGTTCACCCCTCCACTTT. As protein: CASSLGRVSSPLHF.

There are a few counts of this clonotype. The V gene is TRBV15, the J gene TRBJ1-2; 7 nucleotides agree with TRBD1. The CDR3 runs 17 residues. Per germline, CDR1 LNHNV and CDR2 YYDKDF (reference sequence). After removal of 2 bases from V and 5 bases from J, the junction contained 14 bases not matched to a gene. The CDR3 spells CATSRRDSLIGIYGYTF. CDR3 DNA sequence: TGTGCCACCAGCAGAAGGGACAGCTTAATCGGAATATATGGCTACACCTTC.

This chain links TRBV7-9 with TRBJ2-7; D uncertain. Trimming shortened V by 0 bases and J by 6 bases, and 12 bases separated the two germline ends. This CDR3 region has 14 residues. Germline V gene data show CDR1 as SEHNR and CDR2 as FQNEAQ (reference sequence). The CDR3 is CASSLAVAKGEQYF. The CDR3 DNA sequence: TGTGCCAGCAGCTTAGCCGTAGCAAAGGGCGAGCAGTACTTC.

In its sample, this clonotype was seen a few times. This chain connects TRBV6-1 to TRBJ2-1; 8 bases are a match to TRBD2. The trim removed 5 bases at V and 6 bases at J, leaving 9 bases unmatched. The CDR3 extends over 15 amino acids. Germline V gene data show CDR1 as MNHNS and CDR2 as SASEGT. CDR3 loop: CASSRAGEGGNEQFF. For the CDR3, the DNA is TGTGCCAGCAGTCGAGCGGGAGAGGGGGGCAATGAGCAGTTCTTC.